Given below is one TCR beta chain in context. What it recognizes is unknown. Cells designated naive CD8 were CD45RO-negative and were positively selected for CCR7, with terminally differentiated effector memory CD45RA+ cells excluded. This sample was taken from a study of shared clonotypes between healthy human individuals. Whole-study findings and limits: About 5% was the fraction of naive CD4 clonotypes found shared across several donors. Some clonotypes were shared by all four sorted-subset donors, while others were not shared. The non-shared ones had lower generation probabilities than the shared ones.

The assay used deep level. Generated by immunoSEQ multiplex PCR, the TCRdb table keeps only in-frame clones and is missing some. The table shows millions of clones, with about 95% occurring only once. The CDR3 has 13 amino acids. Trimming took off 8 bases at V and 2 bases at J, with 10 bases between the two ends. The germline gives CDR1 MNHEY, CDR2 SMNVEV (reference sequence). The sequencing input was naive CD8+ T cells sorted from blood. This sequence was found in a man between 18 and 35 years old in good health. This sequence joins TRBV27 and TRBJ1-5; unclear D gene. This CDR3 reads CASGPLGNQPQHF. As DNA, the CDR3 is TGTGCCAGCGGACCCTTAGGCAATCAGCCCCAGCATTTT.